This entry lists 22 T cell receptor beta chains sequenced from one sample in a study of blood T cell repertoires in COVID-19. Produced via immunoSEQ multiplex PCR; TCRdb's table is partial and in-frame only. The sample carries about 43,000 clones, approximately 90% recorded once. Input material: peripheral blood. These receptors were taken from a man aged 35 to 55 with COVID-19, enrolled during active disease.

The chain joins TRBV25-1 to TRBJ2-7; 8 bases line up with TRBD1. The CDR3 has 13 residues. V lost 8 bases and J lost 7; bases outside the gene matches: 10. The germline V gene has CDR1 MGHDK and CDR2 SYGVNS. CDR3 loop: CASAPGGPPEQYF. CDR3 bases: TGTGCCAGCGCTCCAGGGGGCCCACCGGAGCAGTACTTC.

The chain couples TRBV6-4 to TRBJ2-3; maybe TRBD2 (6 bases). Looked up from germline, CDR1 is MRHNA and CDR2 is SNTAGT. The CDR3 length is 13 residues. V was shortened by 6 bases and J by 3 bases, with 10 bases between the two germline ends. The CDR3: CASRRDLTDTQYF. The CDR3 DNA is TGTGCCAGCAGAAGGGACTTAACAGATACGCAGTATTTT.

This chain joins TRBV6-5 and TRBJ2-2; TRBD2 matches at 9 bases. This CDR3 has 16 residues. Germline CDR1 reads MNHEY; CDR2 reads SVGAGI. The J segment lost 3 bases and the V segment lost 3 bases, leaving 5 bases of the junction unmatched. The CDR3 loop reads CASSYLAGEDTGELFF. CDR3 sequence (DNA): TGTGCCAGCAGTTATTTAGCGGGAGAGGACACCGGGGAGCTGTTTTTT.

The CDR3 DNA reads as TGTGCCAGCAGAGGGACAGGGGGCCTCCTCGGCTACACCTTC. Translating gives CASRGTGGLLGYTF. The rearrangement uses TRBV6-5 and TRBJ1-2; 12 bases fit TRBD1. CDR1 MNHEY and CDR2 SVGAGI come from the germline V gene. The V and J ends lost 6 bases and 8 bases, in that order; junction bases with no gene match: 7. The CDR3 is 14 amino acids.

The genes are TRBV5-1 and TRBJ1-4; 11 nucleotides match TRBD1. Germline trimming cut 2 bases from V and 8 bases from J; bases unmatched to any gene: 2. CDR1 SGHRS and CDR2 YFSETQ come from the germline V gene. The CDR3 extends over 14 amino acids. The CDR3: CASSFGTGGEKLFF. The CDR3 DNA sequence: TGCGCCAGCAGCTTTGGGACAGGGGGAGAAAAACTGTTTTTT.

DNA of the CDR3: TGCGCCAGCAGCCATCTTTTCGCCGGGAGGAACGAGCAGTACTTC. Its protein is CASSHLFAGRNEQYF. The V gene is TRBV4-1, the J gene TRBJ2-7; 7 bases align to TRBD2. The junction had 10 bases not matched to a gene; V was cut back by 3 bases and J by 5 bases. CDR3 length: 15 residues. CDR1 and CDR2 (germline): MGHRA, YSYEKL.

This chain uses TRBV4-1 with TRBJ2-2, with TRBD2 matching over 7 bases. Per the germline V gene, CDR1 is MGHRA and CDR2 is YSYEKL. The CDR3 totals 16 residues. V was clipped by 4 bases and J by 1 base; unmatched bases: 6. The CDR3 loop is CASSPGASGNTGELFF. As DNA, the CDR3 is TGCGCCAGCAGCCCCGGCGCTAGCGGGAACACCGGGGAGCTGTTTTTT.

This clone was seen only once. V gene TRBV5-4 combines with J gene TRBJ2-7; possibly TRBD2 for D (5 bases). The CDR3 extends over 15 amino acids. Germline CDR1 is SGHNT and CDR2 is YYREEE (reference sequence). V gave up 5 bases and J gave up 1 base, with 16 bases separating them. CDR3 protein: CASSWGAGTSYEQYF. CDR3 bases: TGTGCCAGCAGTTGGGGAGCCGGAACTTCCTACGAGCAGTACTTC.

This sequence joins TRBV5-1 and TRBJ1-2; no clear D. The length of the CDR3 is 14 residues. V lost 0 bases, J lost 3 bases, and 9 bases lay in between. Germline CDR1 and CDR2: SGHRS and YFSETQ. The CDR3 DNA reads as TGCGCCAGCAGCTTGGATCCGGGGTACTATGGCTACACCTTC. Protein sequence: CASSLDPGYYGYTF.

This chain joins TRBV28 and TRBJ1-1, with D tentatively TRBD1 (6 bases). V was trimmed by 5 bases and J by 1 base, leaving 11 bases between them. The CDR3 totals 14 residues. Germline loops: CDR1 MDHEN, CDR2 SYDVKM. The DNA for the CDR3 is TGTGCCAGCAGTCTGGACAGAGAGAACACTGAAGCTTTCTTT. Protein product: CASSLDRENTEAFF.

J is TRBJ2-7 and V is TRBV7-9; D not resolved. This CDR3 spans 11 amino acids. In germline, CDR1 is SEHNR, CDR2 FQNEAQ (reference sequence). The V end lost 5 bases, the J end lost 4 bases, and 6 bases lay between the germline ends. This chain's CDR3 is CASSPLYEQYF. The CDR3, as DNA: TGTGCCAGCAGCCCCCTTTACGAGCAGTACTTC.

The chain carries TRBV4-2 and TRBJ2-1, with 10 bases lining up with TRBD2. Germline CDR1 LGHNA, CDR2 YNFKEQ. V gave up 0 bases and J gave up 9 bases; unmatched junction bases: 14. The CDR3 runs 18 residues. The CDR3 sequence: CASSQDWILAGREGEQFF. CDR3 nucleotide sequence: TGTGCCAGCAGCCAAGATTGGATACTAGCGGGGCGCGAAGGTGAGCAGTTCTTC.

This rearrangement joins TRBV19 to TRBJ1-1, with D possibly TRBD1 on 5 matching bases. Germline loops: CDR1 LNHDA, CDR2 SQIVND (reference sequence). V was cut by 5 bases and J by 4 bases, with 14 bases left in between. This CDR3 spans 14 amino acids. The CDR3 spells CASSGIPGGTEAFF. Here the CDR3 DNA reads TGTGCCAGTAGTGGGATCCCCGGGGGCACTGAAGCTTTCTTT.

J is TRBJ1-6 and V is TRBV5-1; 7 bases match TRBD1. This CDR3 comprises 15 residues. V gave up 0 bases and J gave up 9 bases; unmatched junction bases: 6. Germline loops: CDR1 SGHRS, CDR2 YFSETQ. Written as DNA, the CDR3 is TGCGCCAGCAGCTTGGCTAGGGGGCAGGGTTCACCCCTCCACTTT. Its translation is CASSLARGQGSPLHF.

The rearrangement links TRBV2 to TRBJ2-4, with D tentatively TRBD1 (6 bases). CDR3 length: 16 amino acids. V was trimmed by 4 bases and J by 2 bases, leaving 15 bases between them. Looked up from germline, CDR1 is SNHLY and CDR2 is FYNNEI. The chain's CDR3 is CASSGNRDGSKNIQYF. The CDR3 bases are TGTGCCAGCAGTGGTAACAGGGACGGGTCCAAAAACATTCAGTACTTC.

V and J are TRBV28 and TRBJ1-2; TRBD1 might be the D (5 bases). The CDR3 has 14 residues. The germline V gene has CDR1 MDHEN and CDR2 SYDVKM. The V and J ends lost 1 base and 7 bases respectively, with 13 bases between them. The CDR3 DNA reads TGTGCCAGCAGTTTATCCAAGGGGAGGGGTGGCTACACCTTC. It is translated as CASSLSKGRGGYTF.

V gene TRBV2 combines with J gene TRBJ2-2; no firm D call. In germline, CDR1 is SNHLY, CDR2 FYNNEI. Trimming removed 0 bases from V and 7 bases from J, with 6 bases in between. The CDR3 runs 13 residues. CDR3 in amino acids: CASSEAVSGELFF. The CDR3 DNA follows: TGTGCCAGCAGTGAAGCCGTCAGCGGGGAGCTGTTTTTT.

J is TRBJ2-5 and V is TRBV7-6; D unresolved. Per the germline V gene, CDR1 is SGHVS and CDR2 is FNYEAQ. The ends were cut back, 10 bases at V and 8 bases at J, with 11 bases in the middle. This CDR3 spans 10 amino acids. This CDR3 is CATATETQYF. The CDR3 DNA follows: TGTGCCACGGCCACAGAAACCCAGTACTTC.

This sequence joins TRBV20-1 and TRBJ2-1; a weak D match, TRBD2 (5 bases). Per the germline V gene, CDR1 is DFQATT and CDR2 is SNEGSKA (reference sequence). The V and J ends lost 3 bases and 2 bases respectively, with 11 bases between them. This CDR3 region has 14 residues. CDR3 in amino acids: CSASLAQTYNEQFF. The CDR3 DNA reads TGCAGTGCTAGTCTAGCACAGACCTACAATGAGCAGTTCTTC.

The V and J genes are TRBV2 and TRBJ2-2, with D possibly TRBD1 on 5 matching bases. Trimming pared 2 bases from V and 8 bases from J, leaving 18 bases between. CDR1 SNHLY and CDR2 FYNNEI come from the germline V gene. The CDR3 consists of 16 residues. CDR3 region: CASSETGSRESGELFF. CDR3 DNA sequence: TGTGCCAGCAGTGAAACCGGGTCCAGGGAATCTGGGGAGCTGTTTTTT.

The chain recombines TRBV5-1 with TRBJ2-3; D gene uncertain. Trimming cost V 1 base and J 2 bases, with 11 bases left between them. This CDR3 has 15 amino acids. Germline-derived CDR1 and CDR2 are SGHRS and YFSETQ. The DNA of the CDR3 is TGCGCCAGCAGCTTGAGAACAGAAGCCACAGATACGCAGTATTTT. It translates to CASSLRTEATDTQYF. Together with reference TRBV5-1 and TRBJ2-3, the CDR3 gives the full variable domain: KAGVTQTPRYLIKTRGQQVTLSCSPISGHRSVSWYQQTPGQGLQFLFEYFSETQRNKGNFPGRFSGRQFSNSRSEMNVSTLELGDSALYLCASSLRTEATDTQYFGPGTRLTVL.

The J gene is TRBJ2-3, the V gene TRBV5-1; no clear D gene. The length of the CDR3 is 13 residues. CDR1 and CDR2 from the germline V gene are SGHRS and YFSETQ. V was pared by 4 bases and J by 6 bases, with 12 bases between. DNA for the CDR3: TGCGCCAGCAGCCCCTTTTCCGGGGATACGCAGTATTTT. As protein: CASSPFSGDTQYF.